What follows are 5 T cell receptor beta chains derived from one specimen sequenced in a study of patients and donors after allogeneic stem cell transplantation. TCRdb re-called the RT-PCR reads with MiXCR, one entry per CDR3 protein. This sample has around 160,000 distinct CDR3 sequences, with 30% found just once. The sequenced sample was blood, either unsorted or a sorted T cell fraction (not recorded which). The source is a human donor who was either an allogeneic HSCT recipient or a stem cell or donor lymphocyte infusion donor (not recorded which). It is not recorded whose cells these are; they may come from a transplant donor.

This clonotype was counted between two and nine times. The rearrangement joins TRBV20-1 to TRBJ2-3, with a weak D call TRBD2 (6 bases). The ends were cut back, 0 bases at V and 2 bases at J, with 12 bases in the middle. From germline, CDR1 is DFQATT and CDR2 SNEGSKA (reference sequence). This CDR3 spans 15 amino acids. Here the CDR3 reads CSARDFGGNTDTQYF. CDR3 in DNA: TGCAGTGCTAGAGATTTCGGAGGGAACACAGATACGCAGTATTTT.

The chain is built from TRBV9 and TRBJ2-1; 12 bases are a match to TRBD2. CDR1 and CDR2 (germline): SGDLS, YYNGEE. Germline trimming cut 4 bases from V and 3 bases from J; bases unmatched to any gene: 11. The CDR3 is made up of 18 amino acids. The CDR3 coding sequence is TGTGCCAGCAGCACCTGCGGGACTAGCGGGTTCTGCTACAATGAGCAGTTCTTC. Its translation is CASSTCGTSGFCYNEQFF.

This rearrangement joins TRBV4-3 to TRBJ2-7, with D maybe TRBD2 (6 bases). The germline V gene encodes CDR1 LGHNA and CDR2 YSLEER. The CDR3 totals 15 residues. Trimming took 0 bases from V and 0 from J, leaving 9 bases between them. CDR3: CASSQEGGSSYEQYF. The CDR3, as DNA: TGCGCCAGCAGCCAAGAGGGGGGAAGCTCCTACGAGCAGTACTTC.

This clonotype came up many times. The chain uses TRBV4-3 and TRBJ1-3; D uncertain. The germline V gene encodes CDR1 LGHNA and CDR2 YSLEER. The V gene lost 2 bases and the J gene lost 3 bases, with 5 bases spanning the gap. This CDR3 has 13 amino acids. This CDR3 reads CASSQWGGNTIYF. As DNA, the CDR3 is TGCGCCAGCAGCCAATGGGGTGGAAACACCATATATTTT.

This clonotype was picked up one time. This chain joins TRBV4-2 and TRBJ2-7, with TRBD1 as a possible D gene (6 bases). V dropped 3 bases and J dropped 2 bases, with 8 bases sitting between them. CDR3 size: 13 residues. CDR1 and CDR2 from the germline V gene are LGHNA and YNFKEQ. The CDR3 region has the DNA TGTGCCAGCAGCCAGGCAGGGGCCTACGAGCAGTACTTC. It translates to CASSQAGAYEQYF.